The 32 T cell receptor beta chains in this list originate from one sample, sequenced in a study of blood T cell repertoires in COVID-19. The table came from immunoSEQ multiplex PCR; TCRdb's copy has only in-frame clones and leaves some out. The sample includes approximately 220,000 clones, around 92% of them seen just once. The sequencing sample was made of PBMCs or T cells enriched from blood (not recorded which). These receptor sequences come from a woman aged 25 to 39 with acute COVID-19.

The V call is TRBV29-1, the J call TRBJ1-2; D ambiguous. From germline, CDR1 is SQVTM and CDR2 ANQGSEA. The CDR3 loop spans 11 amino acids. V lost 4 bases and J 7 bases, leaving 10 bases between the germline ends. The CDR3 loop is CSVGLSSGYTF. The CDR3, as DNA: TGCAGCGTTGGGTTGTCGAGTGGCTACACCTTC.

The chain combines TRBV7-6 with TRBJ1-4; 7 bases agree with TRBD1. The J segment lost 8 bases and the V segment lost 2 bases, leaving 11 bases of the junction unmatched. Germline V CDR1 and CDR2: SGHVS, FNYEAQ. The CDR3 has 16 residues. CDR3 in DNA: TGTGCCAGCAGCTTATATCGAGGAGAGACAGGGGAAAAACTGTTTTTT. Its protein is CASSLYRGETGEKLFF.

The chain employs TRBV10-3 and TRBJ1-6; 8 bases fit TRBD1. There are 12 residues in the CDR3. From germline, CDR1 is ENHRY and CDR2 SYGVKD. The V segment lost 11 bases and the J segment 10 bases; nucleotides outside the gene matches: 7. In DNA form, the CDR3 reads TGTGCCTCCGGACAGGGAAGCTCACCCCTCCACTTT. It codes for CASGQGSSPLHF.

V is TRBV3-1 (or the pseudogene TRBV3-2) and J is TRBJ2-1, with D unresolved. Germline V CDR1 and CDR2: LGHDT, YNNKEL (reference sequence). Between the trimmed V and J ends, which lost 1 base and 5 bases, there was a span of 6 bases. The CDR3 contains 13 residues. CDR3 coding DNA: TGTGCCAGCAGCCAAGGACTCAACAATGAGCAGTTCTTC. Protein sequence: CASSQGLNNEQFF.

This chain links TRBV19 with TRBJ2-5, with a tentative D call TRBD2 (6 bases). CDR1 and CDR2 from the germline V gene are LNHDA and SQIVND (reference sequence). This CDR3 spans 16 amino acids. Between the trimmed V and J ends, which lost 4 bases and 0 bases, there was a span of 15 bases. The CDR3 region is CASSTIGREYQETQYF. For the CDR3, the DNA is TGTGCCAGTAGTACGATCGGACGGGAGTACCAAGAGACCCAGTACTTC.

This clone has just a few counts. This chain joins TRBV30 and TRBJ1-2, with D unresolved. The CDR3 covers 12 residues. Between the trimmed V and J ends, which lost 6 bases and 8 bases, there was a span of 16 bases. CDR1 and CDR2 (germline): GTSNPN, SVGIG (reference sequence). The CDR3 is CACSPYRGGYTF. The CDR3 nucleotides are TGTGCCTGCTCCCCCTACCGCGGAGGCTACACCTTC.

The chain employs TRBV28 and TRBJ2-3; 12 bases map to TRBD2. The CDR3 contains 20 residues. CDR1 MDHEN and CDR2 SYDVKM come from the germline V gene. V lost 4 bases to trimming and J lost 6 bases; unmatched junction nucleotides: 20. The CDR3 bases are TGTGCCAGCAGTTCCACACTAGCGGGGGGACTCCTCGGGACGGCGGATACGCAGTATTTT. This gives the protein CASSSTLAGGLLGTADTQYF. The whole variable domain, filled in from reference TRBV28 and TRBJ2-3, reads DVKVTQSSRYLVKRTGEKVFLECVQDMDHENMFWYRQDPGLGLRLIYFSYDVKMKEKGDIPEGYSVSREKKERFSLILESASTNQTSMYLCASSSTLAGGLLGTADTQYFGPGTRLTVL.

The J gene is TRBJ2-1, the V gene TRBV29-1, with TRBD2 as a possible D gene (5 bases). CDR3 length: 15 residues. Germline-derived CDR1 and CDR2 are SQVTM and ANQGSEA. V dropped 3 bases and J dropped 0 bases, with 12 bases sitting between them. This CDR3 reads CSVDRRRSSYNEQFF. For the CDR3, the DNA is TGCAGCGTTGACCGACGGAGGAGCTCCTACAATGAGCAGTTCTTC.

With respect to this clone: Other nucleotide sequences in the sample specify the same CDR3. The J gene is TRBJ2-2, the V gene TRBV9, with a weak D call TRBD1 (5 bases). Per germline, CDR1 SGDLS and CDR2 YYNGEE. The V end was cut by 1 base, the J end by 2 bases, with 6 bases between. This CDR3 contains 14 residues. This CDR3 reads CASSVQGNTGELFF. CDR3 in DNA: TGTGCCAGCAGCGTACAGGGAAACACCGGGGAGCTGTTTTTT.

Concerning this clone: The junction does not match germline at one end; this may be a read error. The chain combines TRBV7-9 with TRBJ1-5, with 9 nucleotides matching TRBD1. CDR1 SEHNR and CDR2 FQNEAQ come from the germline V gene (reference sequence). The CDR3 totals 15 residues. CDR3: CASSPGQGRNPPQHF. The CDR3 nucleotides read TGTGCCAGCAGCCCGGGACAGGGCCGCAATCCGCCCCAGCATTTT. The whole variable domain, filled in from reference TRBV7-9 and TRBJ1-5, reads DTGVSQNPRHKITKRGQNVTFRCDPISEHNRLYWYRQTLGQGPEFLTYFQNEAQLEKSRLLSDRFSAERPKGSFSTLEIQRTEQGDSAMYLCASSPGQGRNPPQHFGDGTRLSIL.

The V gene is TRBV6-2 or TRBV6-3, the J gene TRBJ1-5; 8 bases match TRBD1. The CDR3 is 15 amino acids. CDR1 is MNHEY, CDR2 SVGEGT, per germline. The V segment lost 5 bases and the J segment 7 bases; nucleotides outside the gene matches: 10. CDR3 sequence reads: CASSEDRAMDQPQHF. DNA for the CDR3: TGTGCCAGCAGTGAGGACAGGGCGATGGACCAGCCCCAGCATTTT.

The CDR3 loop reads CASSARVNEQFF. The CDR3 DNA reads as TGTGCCAGCAGTGCCAGGGTAAATGAGCAGTTCTTC. The V call is TRBV12-3 or TRBV12-4, the J call TRBJ2-1; D may be TRBD1 (5 bases). Trimming pared 5 bases from V and 7 bases from J, leaving 9 bases between. This CDR3 comprises 12 residues.

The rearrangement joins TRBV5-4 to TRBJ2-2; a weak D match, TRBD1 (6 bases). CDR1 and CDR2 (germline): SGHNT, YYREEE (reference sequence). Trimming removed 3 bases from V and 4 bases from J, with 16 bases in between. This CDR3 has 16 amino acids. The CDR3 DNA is TGTGCCAGCAGCTCCTTGGGGGCCCCATTCACCGGGGAGCTGTTTTTT. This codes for CASSSLGAPFTGELFF.

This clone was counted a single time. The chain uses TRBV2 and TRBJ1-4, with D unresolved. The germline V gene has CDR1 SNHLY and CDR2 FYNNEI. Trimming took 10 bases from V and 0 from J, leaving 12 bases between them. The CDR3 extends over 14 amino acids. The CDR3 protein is CATLLLATNEKLFF. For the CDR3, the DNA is TGTGCCACCCTTTTACTTGCAACTAATGAAAAACTGTTTTTT. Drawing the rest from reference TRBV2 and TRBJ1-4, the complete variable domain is EPEVTQTPSHQVTQMGQEVILRCVPISNHLYFYWYRQILGQKVEFLVSFYNNEISEKSEIFDDQFSVERPDGSNFTLKIRSTKLEDSAMYFCATLLLATNEKLFFGSGTQLSVL.

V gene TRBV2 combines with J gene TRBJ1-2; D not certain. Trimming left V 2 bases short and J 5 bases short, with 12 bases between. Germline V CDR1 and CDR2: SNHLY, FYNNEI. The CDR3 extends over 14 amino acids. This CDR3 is CASSELRGQYGYTF. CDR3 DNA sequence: TGTGCCAGCAGTGAATTGAGAGGGCAGTATGGCTACACCTTC.

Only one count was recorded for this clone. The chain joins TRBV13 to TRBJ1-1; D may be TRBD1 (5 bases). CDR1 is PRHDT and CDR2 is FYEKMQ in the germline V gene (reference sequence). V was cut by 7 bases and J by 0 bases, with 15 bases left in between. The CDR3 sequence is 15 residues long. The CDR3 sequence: CASKGRGRLNTEAFF. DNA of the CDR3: TGTGCCAGCAAAGGGAGGGGCCGCCTGAACACTGAAGCTTTCTTT.

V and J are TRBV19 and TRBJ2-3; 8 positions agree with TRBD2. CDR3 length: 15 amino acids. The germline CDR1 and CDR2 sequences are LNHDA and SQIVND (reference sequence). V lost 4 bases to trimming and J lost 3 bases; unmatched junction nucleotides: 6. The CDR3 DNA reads TGTGCCAGTAGTACGCCGGGACTAGGAACAGATACGCAGTATTTT. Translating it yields CASSTPGLGTDTQYF.

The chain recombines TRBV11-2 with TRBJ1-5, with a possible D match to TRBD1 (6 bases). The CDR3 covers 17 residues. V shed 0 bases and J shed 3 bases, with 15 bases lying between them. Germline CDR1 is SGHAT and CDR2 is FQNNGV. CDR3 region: CASSLDLPGHVNQPQHF. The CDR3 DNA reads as TGTGCCAGCAGCTTAGATTTACCGGGACACGTCAATCAGCCCCAGCATTTT. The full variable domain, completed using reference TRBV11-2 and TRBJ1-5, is EAGVAQSPRYKIIEKRQSVAFWCNPISGHATLYWYQQILGQGPKLLIQFQNNGVVDDSQLPKDRFSAERLKGVDSTLKIQPAKLEDSAVYLCASSLDLPGHVNQPQHFGDGTRLSIL.

The CDR3 DNA reads as TGTGCCAGCAGTACCGAGCTGCTCACTGAAGCTTTCTTT. It codes for CASSTELLTEAFF. V gene TRBV6-5 combines with J gene TRBJ1-1; D is uncertain. The V gene's germline CDR1 is MNHEY and CDR2 SVGAGI. This CDR3 comprises 13 residues. Trimming pared 5 bases from V and 4 bases from J, leaving 11 bases between.

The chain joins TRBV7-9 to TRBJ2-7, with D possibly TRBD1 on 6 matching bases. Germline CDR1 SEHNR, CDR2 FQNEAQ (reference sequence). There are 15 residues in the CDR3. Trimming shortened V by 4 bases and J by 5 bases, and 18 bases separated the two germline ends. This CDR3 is CASSSTGIGGNEQYF. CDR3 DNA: TGTGCCAGCAGCTCCACCGGGATAGGGGGTAACGAGCAGTACTTC.

The CDR3 DNA is TGTGCCAGCAGACCTCGACAGAAAGGGGGCTACACCTTC. It is translated as CASRPRQKGGYTF. The rearrangement joins TRBV7-8 to TRBJ1-2; a possible D gene is TRBD1 (5 bases). The germline gives CDR1 SGHVS, CDR2 FQNEAQ. Trimming stripped 6 bases from V and 8 bases from J, with 16 bases between. This CDR3 has 13 amino acids. The full variable domain, completed using reference TRBV7-8 and TRBJ1-2, is GAGVSQSPRYKVAKRGQDVALRCDPISGHVSLFWYQQALGQGPEFLTYFQNEAQLDKSGLPSDRFFAERPEGSVSTLKIQRTQQEDSAVYLCASRPRQKGGYTFGSGTRLTVV.

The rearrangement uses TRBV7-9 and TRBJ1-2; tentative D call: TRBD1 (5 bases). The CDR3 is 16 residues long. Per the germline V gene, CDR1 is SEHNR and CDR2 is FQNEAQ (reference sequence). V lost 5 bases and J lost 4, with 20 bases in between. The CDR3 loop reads CASSTPPPGLSYGYTF. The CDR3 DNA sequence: TGTGCCAGCAGCACACCACCTCCGGGACTGAGCTATGGCTACACCTTC.

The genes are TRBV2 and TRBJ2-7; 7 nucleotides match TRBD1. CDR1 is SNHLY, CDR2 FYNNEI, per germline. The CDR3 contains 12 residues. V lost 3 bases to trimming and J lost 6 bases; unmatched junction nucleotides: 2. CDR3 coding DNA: TGTGCCAGCAGTGAGGGACAGACCGAGCAGTACTTC. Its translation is CASSEGQTEQYF. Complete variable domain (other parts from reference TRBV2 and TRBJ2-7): EPEVTQTPSHQVTQMGQEVILRCVPISNHLYFYWYRQILGQKVEFLVSFYNNEISEKSEIFDDQFSVERPDGSNFTLKIRSTKLEDSAMYFCASSEGQTEQYFGPGTRLTVT.

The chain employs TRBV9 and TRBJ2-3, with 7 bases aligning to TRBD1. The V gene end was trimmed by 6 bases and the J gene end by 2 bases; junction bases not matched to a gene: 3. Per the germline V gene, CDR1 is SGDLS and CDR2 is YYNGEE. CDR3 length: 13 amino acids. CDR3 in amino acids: CASTGQATDTQYF. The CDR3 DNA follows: TGTGCCAGCACCGGACAGGCCACAGATACGCAGTATTTT.

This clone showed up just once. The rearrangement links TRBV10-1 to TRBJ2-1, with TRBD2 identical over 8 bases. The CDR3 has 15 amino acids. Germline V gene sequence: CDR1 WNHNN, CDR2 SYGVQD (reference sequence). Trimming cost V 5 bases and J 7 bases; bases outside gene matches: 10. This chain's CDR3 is CASSSGGLPGNEQFF. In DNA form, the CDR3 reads TGCGCCAGCAGTTCGGGGGGGTTGCCGGGTAATGAGCAGTTCTTC.

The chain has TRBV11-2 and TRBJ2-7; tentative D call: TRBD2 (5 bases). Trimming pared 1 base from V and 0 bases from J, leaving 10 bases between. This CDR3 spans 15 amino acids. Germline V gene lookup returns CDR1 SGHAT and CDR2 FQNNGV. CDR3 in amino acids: CASSLVARTSYEQYF. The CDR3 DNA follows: TGTGCCAGCAGCTTAGTAGCGCGGACCTCCTACGAGCAGTACTTC.

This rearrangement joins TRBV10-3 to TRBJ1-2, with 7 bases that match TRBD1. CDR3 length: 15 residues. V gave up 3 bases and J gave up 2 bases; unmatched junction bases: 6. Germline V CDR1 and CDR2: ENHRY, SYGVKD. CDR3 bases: TGTGCCATCAGTGACCGAGACAGGGTAAACTATGGCTACACCTTC. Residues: CAISDRDRVNYGYTF.

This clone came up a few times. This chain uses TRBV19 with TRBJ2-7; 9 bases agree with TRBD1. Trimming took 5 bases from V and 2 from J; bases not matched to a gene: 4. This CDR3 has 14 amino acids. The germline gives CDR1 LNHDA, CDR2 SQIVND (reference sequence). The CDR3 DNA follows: TGTGCCAGTAGTCCCGGGACAGGGCCCTACGAGCAGTACTTC. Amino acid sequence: CASSPGTGPYEQYF.

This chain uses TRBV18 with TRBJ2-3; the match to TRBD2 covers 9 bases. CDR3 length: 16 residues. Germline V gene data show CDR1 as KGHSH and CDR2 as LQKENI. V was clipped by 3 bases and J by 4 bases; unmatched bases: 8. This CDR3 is CASSPSGGGAPDTQYF. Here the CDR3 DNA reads TGTGCCAGCTCACCGTCAGGCGGGGGGGCACCAGATACGCAGTATTTT.

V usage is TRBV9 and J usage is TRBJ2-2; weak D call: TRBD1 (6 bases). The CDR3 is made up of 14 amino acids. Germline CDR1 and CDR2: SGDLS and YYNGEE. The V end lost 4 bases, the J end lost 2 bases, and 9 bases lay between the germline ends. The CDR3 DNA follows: TGTGCCAGCAGCCCCAGGGGAAACACCGGGGAGCTGTTTTTT. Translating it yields CASSPRGNTGELFF. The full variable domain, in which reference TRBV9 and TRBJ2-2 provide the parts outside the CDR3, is DSGVTQTPKHLITATGQRVTLRCSPRSGDLSVYWYQQSLDQGLQFLIQYYNGEERAKGNILERFSAQQFPDLHSELNLSSLELGDSALYFCASSPRGNTGELFFGEGSRLTVL.

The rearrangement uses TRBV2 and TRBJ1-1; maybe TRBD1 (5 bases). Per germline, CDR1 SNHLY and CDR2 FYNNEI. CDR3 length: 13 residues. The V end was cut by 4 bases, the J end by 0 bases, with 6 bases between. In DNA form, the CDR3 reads TGTGCCAGCAGTGGACAGATGAACACTGAAGCTTTCTTT. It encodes CASSGQMNTEAFF.

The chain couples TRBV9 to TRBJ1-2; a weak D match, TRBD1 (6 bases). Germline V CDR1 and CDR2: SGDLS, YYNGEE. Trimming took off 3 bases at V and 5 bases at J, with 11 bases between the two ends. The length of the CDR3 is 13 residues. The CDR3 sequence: CASSAGQLYGYTF. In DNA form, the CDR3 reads TGTGCCAGCAGCGCAGGACAGCTTTATGGCTACACCTTC.